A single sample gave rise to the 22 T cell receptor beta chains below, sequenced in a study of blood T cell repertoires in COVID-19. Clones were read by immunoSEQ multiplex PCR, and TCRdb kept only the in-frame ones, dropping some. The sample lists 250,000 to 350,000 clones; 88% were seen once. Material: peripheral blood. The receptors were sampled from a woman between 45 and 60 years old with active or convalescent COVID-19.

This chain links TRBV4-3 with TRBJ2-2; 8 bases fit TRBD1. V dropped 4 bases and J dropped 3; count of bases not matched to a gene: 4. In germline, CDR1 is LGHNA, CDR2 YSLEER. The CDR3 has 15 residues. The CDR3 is CASSPQGAYTGELFF. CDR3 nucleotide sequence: TGCGCCAGCAGCCCCCAGGGGGCCTACACCGGGGAGCTGTTTTTT.

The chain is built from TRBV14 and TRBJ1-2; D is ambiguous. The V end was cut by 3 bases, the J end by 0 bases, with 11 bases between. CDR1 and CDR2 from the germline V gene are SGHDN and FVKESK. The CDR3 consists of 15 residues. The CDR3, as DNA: TGTGCCAGCAGCCAGGCGGGCGCCCCTAACTATGGCTACACCTTC. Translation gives CASSQAGAPNYGYTF.

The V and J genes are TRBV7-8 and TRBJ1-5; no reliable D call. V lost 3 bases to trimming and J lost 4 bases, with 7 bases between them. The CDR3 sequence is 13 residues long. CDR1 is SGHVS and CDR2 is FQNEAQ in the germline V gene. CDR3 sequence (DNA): TGTGCCAGCAGCTTGGCAACAAATCAGCCCCAGCATTTT. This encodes CASSLATNQPQHF.

CDR3 residues: CASSFQAGDGYTF. In nucleotides, the CDR3 is TGTGCCAGCAGTTTTCAAGCGGGTGATGGCTACACCTTC. The J gene is TRBJ1-2, the V gene TRBV7-6; D unclear. This CDR3 is 13 amino acids long. With 6 bases removed from V and 6 bases from J, the gap between germline ends came to 14 bases. Germline V CDR1 and CDR2: SGHVS, FNYEAQ. Supplemented by reference TRBV7-6 and TRBJ1-2, the full variable domain reads GAGVSQSPRYKVTKRGQDVALRCDPISGHVSLYWYRQALGQGPEFLTYFNYEAQQDKSGLPNDRFSAERPEGSISTLTIQRTEQRDSAMYRCASSFQAGDGYTFGSGTRLTVV.

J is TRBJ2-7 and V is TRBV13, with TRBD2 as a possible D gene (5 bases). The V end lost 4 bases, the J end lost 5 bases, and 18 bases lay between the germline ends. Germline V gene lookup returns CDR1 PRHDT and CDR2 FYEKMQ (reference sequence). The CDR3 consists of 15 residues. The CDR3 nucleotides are TGTGCCAGCAGCTCGGGGTTCACCACCCCCCACGAGCAGTACTTC. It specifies CASSSGFTTPHEQYF.

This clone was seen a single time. CDR3 bases: TGCAGCGTTGGCAGCGGGGATCTCACAGATACGCAGTATTTT. Translated, it gives CSVGSGDLTDTQYF. This chain connects TRBV29-1 to TRBJ2-3, with 7 bases fitting TRBD2. Germline-derived CDR1 and CDR2 are SQVTM and ANQGSEA. V was pared by 4 bases and J by 2 bases, with 6 bases of the junction left unmatched. The CDR3 is made up of 14 amino acids.

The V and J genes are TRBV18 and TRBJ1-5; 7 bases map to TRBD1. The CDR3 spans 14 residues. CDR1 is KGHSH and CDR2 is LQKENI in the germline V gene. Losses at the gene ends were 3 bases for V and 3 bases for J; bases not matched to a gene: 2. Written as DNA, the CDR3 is TGTGCCAGCTCACCGGACAGGACCAATCAGCCCCAGCATTTT. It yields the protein CASSPDRTNQPQHF.

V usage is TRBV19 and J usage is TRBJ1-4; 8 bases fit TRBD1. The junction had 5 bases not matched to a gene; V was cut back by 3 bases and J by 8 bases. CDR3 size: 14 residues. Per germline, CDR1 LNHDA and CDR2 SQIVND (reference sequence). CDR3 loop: CASSIGQGEEKLFF. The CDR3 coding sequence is TGTGCCAGTAGTATTGGACAGGGTGAAGAAAAACTGTTTTTT. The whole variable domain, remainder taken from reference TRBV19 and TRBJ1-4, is DGGITQSPKYLFRKEGQNVTLSCEQNLNHDAMYWYRQDPGQGLRLIYYSQIVNDFQKGDIAEGYSVSREKKESFPLTVTSAQKNPTAFYLCASSIGQGEEKLFFGSGTQLSVL.

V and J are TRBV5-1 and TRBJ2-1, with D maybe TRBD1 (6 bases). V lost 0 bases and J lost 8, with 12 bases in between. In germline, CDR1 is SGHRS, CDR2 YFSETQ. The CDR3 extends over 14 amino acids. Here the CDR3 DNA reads TGCGCCAGCAGCTTGGACAGGGCTTCGGATGAGCAGTTCTTC. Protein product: CASSLDRASDEQFF. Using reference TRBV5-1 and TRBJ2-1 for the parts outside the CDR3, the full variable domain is KAGVTQTPRYLIKTRGQQVTLSCSPISGHRSVSWYQQTPGQGLQFLFEYFSETQRNKGNFPGRFSGRQFSNSRSEMNVSTLELGDSALYLCASSLDRASDEQFFGPGTRLTVL.

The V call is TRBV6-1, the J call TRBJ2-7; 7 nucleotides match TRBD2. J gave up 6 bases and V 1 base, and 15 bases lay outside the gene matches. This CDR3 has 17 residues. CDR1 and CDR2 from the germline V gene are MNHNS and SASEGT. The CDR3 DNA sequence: TGTGCCAGCAGTGAAGTGAGAGAAAGGGAGGGACTTTCCGAGCAGTACTTC. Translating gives CASSEVREREGLSEQYF.

The DNA of the CDR3 is TGTGCCAGCAGCCAAGATATACGGGGTCTAGACTATGGCTACACCTTC. This translates into CASSQDIRGLDYGYTF. The chain combines TRBV3-1 (or the pseudogene TRBV3-2) with TRBJ1-2; D remains unclear. Germline V gene sequence: CDR1 LGHDT, CDR2 YNNKEL (reference sequence). Trimming took 0 bases from V and 3 from J, leaving 14 bases between them. The CDR3 is made up of 16 amino acids.

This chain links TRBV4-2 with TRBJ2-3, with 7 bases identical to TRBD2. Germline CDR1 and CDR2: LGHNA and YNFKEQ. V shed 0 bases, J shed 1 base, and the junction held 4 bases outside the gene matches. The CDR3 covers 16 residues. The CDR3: CASSQDHSGGTDTQYF. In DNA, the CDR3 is TGTGCCAGCAGCCAAGATCACAGCGGGGGCACAGATACGCAGTATTTT.

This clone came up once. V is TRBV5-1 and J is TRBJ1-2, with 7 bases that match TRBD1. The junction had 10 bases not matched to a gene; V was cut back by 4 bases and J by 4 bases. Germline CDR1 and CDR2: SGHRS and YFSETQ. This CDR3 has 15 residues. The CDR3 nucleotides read TGCGCCAGCAGCGCTCAGACAGGGATTGGCTATGGCTACACCTTC. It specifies CASSAQTGIGYGYTF.

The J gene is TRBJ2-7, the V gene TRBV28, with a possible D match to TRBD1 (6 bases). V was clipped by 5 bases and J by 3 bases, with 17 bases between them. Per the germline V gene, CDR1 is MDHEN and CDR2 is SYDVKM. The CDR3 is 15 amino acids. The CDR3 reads CASSPYRQAVYEQYF. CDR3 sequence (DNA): TGTGCCAGCAGTCCGTACCGACAGGCTGTCTACGAGCAGTACTTC.

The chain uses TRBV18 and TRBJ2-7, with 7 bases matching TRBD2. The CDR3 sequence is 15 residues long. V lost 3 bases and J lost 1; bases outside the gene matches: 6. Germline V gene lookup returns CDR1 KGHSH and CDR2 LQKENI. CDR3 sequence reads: CASSPGLAVSYEQYF. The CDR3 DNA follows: TGTGCCAGCTCACCGGGGCTAGCGGTATCCTACGAGCAGTACTTC.

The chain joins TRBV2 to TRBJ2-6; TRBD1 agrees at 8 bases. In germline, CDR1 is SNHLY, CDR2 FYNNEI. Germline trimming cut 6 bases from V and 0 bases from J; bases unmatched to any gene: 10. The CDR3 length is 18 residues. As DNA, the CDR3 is TGTGCCAGCAGCGTCGACAGGGGTTACAGCTCTGGGGCCAACGTCCTGACTTTC. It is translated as CASSVDRGYSSGANVLTF.

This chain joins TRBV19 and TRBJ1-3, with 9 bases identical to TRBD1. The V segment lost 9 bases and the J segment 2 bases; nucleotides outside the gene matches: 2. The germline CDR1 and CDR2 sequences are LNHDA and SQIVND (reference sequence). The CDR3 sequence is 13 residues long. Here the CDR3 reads CASGTGTGNTIYF. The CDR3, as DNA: TGTGCCAGCGGGACAGGGACTGGAAACACCATATATTTT.

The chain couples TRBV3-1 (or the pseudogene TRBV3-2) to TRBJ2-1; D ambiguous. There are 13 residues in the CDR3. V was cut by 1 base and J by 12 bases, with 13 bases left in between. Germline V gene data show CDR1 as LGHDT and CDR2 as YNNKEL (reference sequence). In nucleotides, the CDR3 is TGTGCCAGCAGCCAAGGTGACCTAGGTGGGCAGTTCTTC. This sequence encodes CASSQGDLGGQFF.

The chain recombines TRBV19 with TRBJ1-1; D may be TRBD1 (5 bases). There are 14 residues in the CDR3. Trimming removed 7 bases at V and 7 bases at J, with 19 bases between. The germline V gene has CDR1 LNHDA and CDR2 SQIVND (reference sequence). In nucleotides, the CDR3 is TGTGCCAGTATTACGCGGGGGGGAGAGGGTGAAGCTTTCTTT. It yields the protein CASITRGGEGEAFF.

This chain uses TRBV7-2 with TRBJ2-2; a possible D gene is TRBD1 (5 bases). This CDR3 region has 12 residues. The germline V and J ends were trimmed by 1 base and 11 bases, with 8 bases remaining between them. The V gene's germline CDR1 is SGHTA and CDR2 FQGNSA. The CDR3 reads CASSLVQGELFF. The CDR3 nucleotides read TGTGCCAGCAGCTTAGTTCAGGGAGAGCTGTTTTTT.

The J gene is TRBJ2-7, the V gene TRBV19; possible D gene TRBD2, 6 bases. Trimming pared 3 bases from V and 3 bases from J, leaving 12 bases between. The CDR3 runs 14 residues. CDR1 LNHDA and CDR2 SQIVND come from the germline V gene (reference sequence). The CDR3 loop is CASSITGTYYEQYF. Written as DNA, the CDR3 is TGTGCCAGTAGTATTACCGGGACTTACTACGAGCAGTACTTC.

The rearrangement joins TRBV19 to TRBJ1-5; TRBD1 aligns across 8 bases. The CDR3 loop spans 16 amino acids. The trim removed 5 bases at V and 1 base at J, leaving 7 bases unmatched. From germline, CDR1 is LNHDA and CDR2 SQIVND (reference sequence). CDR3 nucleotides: TGTGCCAGTAGTCCATCTTACAGGGGGAGCAATCAGCCCCAGCATTTT. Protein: CASSPSYRGSNQPQHF.